The 13 T cell receptor beta chains listed next were all sequenced from one sample in a study of T cells in Graves' hyperthyroidism and ophthalmopathy. There were TCR beta CDR3 regions amplified from RNA transcripts. HTBI primers were the set used in a first-round RT-PCR of the TCR CDR3. Each CDR3 protein is one row after TCRdb ran MiXCR on the multiplex PCR reads. The data contain over 450,000 distinct CDR3 sequences, over 13% of them singletons. Input material: blood. Source of these receptors: a woman aged 18-29 years with Graves' hyperthyroidism.

This clonotype was observed many times. This chain uses TRBV27 with TRBJ2-1; weak D call: TRBD2 (5 bases). Trimming stripped 1 base from V and 3 bases from J, with 10 bases between. Germline CDR1 is MNHEY and CDR2 is SMNVEV (reference sequence). The CDR3 sequence is 15 residues long. CDR3 sequence (DNA): TGTGCCAGCAGTTTATTTGAGCGGAACTACAATGAGCAGTTCTTC. The encoded protein is CASSLFERNYNEQFF.

This clonotype was picked up many times. The chain has TRBV20-1 and TRBJ2-7; 8 nucleotides align to TRBD1. With V trimmed by 1 base and J by 4 bases, 6 bases remained unmatched. This CDR3 region has 14 residues. CDR1 and CDR2 (germline): DFQATT, SNEGSKA (reference sequence). The CDR3 here is CSARGQGARYEQYF. The DNA for the CDR3 is TGCAGTGCTAGAGGTCAGGGGGCGCGTTACGAGCAGTACTTC.

V is TRBV6-2 or TRBV6-3 and J is TRBJ2-1; weak D call: TRBD1 (6 bases). The germline V gene has CDR1 MNHEY and CDR2 SVGEGT. Trimming cost V 6 bases and J 7 bases, with 13 bases left between them. The CDR3 loop spans 13 amino acids. CDR3 coding DNA: TGTGCCAGCAGAACCACAGGGCTAAATGAGCAGTTCTTC. This translates into CASRTTGLNEQFF.

V and J are TRBV2 and TRBJ2-4; no firm D call. Germline loops: CDR1 SNHLY, CDR2 FYNNEI. V lost 8 bases and J lost 3, with 11 bases in between. The CDR3 spans 13 residues. The CDR3 nucleotides are TGTGCCAGCGAGGATTCGGACAAAAACATTCAGTACTTC. This codes for CASEDSDKNIQYF.

Note on this clonotype: A much more abundant neighbour one base away suggests this may be a read error. The V gene is TRBV3-1, the J gene TRBJ2-3, with no clear D. This CDR3 comprises 14 residues. Germline assignment: CDR1 LGHDT and CDR2 YNNKEL (reference sequence). In DNA, the CDR3 is TGTGTCAGCAGCCAAGATGGGCCCCCAGATACGCAGTATTTT. It encodes CVSSQDGPPDTQYF.

The CDR3 loop is CASGGPPDTYEQYF. The CDR3 DNA sequence: TGTGCCAGTGGCGGACCGCCTGACACCTACGAGCAGTACTTC. The chain links TRBV19 to TRBJ2-7; no definite D call. V was clipped by 8 bases and J by 2 bases, with 16 bases between them. The CDR3 extends over 14 amino acids. Germline CDR1 and CDR2: LNHDA and SQIVND (reference sequence).

V is TRBV24-1 and J is TRBJ2-2; 13 bases agree with TRBD2. This CDR3 has 19 residues. The V and J ends lost 5 bases and 0 bases, in that order; junction bases with no gene match: 8. Germline CDR1 reads KGHDR; CDR2 reads SFDVKD. CDR3 nucleotide sequence: TGTGCCACCAGTGGTGGACTAGCGGGAGCCTCCGCGAACACCGGGGAGCTGTTTTTT. As protein: CATSGGLAGASANTGELFF.

Many counts were recorded for this clonotype. CDR3 loop: CASSPGQGWSETQYF. DNA for the CDR3: TGTGCCAGCAGCCCAGGACAGGGGTGGAGTGAGACCCAGTACTTC. The J gene is TRBJ2-5, the V gene TRBV28; 9 bases align to TRBD1. V shed 6 bases and J 5 bases; nucleotides not matched to a gene: 10. This CDR3 comprises 15 residues. Germline CDR1 MDHEN, CDR2 SYDVKM.

The sample holds many counts of this clonotype. The chain joins TRBV3-1 to TRBJ1-5, with D possibly matching TRBD1 (5 bases). V lost 3 bases, J lost 4 bases, and 10 bases lay in between. The CDR3 has 14 residues. Looked up from germline, CDR1 is LGHDT and CDR2 is YNNKEL (reference sequence). This CDR3 is CASSHGGRNQPQHF. DNA of the CDR3: TGTGCCAGCAGCCATGGGGGGAGGAATCAGCCCCAGCATTTT.

This clonotype was counted between two and nine times. The CDR3 sequence: CASSPPSSTRVYNEQFF. CDR3 sequence (DNA): TGTGCCAGTAGTCCTCCCTCCTCGACTAGGGTTTACAATGAGCAGTTCTTC. V is TRBV19 and J is TRBJ2-1; weak D call: TRBD2 (6 bases). Germline V gives CDR1 LNHDA, CDR2 SQIVND (reference sequence). Trimming took 5 bases from V and 4 from J, leaving 21 bases between them. CDR3 length: 17 amino acids. The complete variable domain, with remaining parts taken from reference TRBV19 and TRBJ2-1, reads DGGITQSPKYLFRKEGQNVTLSCEQNLNHDAMYWYRQDPGQGLRLIYYSQIVNDFQKGDIAEGYSVSREKKESFPLTVTSAQKNPTAFYLCASSPPSSTRVYNEQFFGPGTRLTVL.

This clonotype was counted many times. The V call is TRBV2, the J call TRBJ1-1; D gene ambiguous. The germline V gene encodes CDR1 SNHLY and CDR2 FYNNEI. Trimming removed 3 bases from V and 4 bases from J, with 6 bases in between. The CDR3 is 12 residues long. The CDR3 is CASSEAGTEAFF. As DNA, the CDR3 is TGTGCCAGCAGTGAGGCGGGCACTGAAGCTTTCTTT. Together with reference TRBV2 and TRBJ1-1, the CDR3 gives the full variable domain: EPEVTQTPSHQVTQMGQEVILRCVPISNHLYFYWYRQILGQKVEFLVSFYNNEISEKSEIFDDQFSVERPDGSNFTLKIRSTKLEDSAMYFCASSEAGTEAFFGQGTRLTVV.

This clonotype was seen a few times. The rearrangement uses TRBV4-1 and TRBJ2-7; 7 bases map to TRBD1. J lost 2 bases, V lost 3 bases, and 4 bases had no gene match. The CDR3 has 14 amino acids. Germline V gene lookup returns CDR1 MGHRA and CDR2 YSYEKL. The CDR3 DNA sequence: TGCGCCAGCAGCCACGGACAGGTTGCCTACGAGCAGTACTTC. Amino acids: CASSHGQVAYEQYF.

The sample holds a few counts of this clonotype. V and J are TRBV4-1 and TRBJ2-3; D is ambiguous. There are 16 residues in the CDR3. The V gene lost 4 bases and the J gene lost 2 bases, with 16 bases spanning the gap. Germline-derived CDR1 and CDR2 are MGHRA and YSYEKL. CDR3 in amino acids: CASSPLDWGNTDTQYF. CDR3 bases: TGCGCCAGCAGCCCTCTTGACTGGGGTAACACAGATACGCAGTATTTT.